The clone carrying this T cell receptor beta chain was counted many times. The CDR3 consists of 15 residues. Deletions cut 10 bases from V and 2 bases from J, with 20 bases between. Germline values: CDR1 MNHNS, CDR2 SASEGT. This sample's time point: newly diagnosed GD, antithyroid drugs for less than 3 months. PBMC-extracted RNA yielded the TCR library. Collection of peripheral blood (roughly 9 milliliters) was done using EDTA tubes. These data are taken from a study of regulatory T cells in long-lasting Graves disease. CDR3-region Arm-PCR and iRepertoire HTBI primers produced the TCR beta libraries. From the multiplex PCR reads, TCRdb called clonotypes with MiXCR, one entry per CDR3 protein. Altogether about 540,000 distinct CDR3 sequences are present, roughly 14% being singletons, with the ten largest covering more than 8.5%. These data were also reused for a study on T cells in Graves' hyperthyroidism and ophthalmopathy.

The sample was peripheral blood mononuclear cells (PBMCs), taken at new diagnosis, from a patient treated with antithyroid drugs. This chain joins TRBV6-1 and TRBJ2-5, with D possibly TRBD2 on 5 matching bases. The receptor was isolated from a man aged 25-45 years with Graves disease. The DNA for the CDR3 is TGTGCCACCTGCGTGACGCGGGCGACACAAGAGACCCAGTACTTC. This encodes CATCVTRATQETQYF.